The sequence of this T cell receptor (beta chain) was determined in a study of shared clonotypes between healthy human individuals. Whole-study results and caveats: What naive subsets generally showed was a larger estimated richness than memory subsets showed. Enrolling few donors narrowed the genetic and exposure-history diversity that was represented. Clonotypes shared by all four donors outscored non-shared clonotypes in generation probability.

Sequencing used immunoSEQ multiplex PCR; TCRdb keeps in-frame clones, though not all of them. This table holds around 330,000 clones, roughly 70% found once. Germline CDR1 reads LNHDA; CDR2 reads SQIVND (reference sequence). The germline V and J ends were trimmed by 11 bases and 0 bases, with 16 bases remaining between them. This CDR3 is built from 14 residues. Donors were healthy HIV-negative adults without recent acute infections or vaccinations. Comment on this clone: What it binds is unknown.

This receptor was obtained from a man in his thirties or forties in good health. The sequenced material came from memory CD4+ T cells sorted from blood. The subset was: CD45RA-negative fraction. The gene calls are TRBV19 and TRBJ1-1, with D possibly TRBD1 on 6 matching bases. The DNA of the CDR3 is TGTGCCTGCAGGACGGGGGCCATGAACACTGAAGCTTTCTTT. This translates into CACRTGAMNTEAFF.